This TCR beta chain was observed in a study of cytomegalovirus exposure and HLA in healthy donors. Findings and caveats of the study: In a later analysis, a genetic analysis reported fewer productive-TCR N-insertions in an Asian-associated ancestry cluster than the cohort average.

A note on this clone: The antigen is undetermined. Other DNA sequences of this sample code for an identical CDR3.

The PCR used 60 Vbeta and 13 Jbeta primers. Produced via immunoSEQ multiplex PCR; TCRdb's table is partial and in-frame only. The repertoire includes approximately 150,000 clones, approximately 73% of them detected once, and under 7% sits in the top ten. The sequenced material came from PBMCs. The sequence was collected from a woman between 18 and 30 years old in good health and CMV-seropositive.

CDR3 region: CASSLRGGNSPLHF. DNA of the CDR3: TGTGCCAGCAGCTTAAGGGGGGGTAATTCACCCCTCCACTTT. The rearrangement links TRBV7-2 to TRBJ1-6; a possible D gene is TRBD1 (6 bases). The CDR3 runs to 14 residues. Trimming pared 2 bases from V and 6 bases from J, leaving 8 bases between. Germline CDR1 SGHTA, CDR2 FQGNSA.